This entry lists 17 T cell receptor beta chains sequenced from one sample in a study of blood T cell repertoires in COVID-19 (dated by TCRdb to the early 2020s). The method was the immunoSEQ multiplex PCR assay. TCRdb holds this immuneACCESS table with in-frame rearrangements only. Some clones are missing; in checked studies, unresolved V genes explain under half, and the rest has no known cause. The sample table contains fewer than 500,000 clones; only one count was recorded for around 90% of them. The ten most abundant clones make up roughly 0.87% of the sample. Sequencing used peripheral blood. The receptors derive from a man aged 18 to 35 with COVID-19, enrolled during active disease.

The V and J genes are TRBV29-1 and TRBJ1-1; D might be TRBD1 (5 bases). The V end was cut by 4 bases, the J end by 5 bases, with 14 bases between. CDR1 is SQVTM, CDR2 ANQGSEA, per germline. The length of the CDR3 is 13 residues. CDR3 amino acids: CSVVSGVGTEAFF. The CDR3 region has the DNA TGCAGCGTTGTATCGGGGGTTGGGACTGAAGCTTTCTTT.

DNA for the CDR3: TGTGCCAGCAGCTTGGTTGGGGGGATGAACACTGAAGCTTTCTTT. Protein: CASSLVGGMNTEAFF. V is TRBV5-4 and J is TRBJ1-1; D possibly corresponds to TRBD1 (5 bases). V was cut by 0 bases and J by 0 bases, with 9 bases left in between. This CDR3 has 15 residues. Per the germline V gene, CDR1 is SGHNT and CDR2 is YYREEE (reference sequence).

This chain links TRBV7-9 with TRBJ2-1; D unclear. V gave up 2 bases and J gave up 0 bases, with 11 bases separating them. Germline-derived CDR1 and CDR2 are SEHNR and FQNEAQ (reference sequence). The CDR3 runs 16 residues. The CDR3, as DNA: TGTGCCAGCAGCTTATTCTACTCGAGCTCCTACAATGAGCAGTTCTTC. Translating it yields CASSLFYSSSYNEQFF.

The V call is TRBV10-3, the J call TRBJ1-1; 10 bases fit TRBD1. The V gene end was trimmed by 7 bases and the J gene end by 1 base; junction bases not matched to a gene: 3. Germline CDR1 is ENHRY and CDR2 is SYGVKD. The CDR3 sequence is 14 residues long. The CDR3 bases are TGTGCCATCACCCGGGACAGGGGGAACACTGAAGCTTTCTTT. Protein: CAITRDRGNTEAFF.

The rearrangement joins TRBV4-1 to TRBJ1-1; D possibly corresponds to TRBD1 (5 bases). V lost 2 bases, J lost 2 bases, and 12 bases lay in between. Germline V lookup: CDR1 MGHRA, CDR2 YSYEKL. This CDR3 contains 15 residues. CDR3 protein: CASSQKGPVNTEAFF. As DNA, the CDR3 is TGCGCCAGCAGCCAAAAGGGGCCAGTAAACACTGAAGCTTTCTTT.

The CDR3: CASSRQGATEAFF. CDR3 nucleotide sequence: TGCGCCAGCAGCAGACAGGGGGCGACTGAAGCTTTCTTT. The genes are TRBV4-1 and TRBJ1-1; the match to TRBD1 covers 10 bases. The junction had 2 bases not matched to a gene; V was cut back by 5 bases and J by 5 bases. The germline V gene has CDR1 MGHRA and CDR2 YSYEKL. There are 13 residues in the CDR3.

The V and J genes are TRBV2 and TRBJ2-7, with 9 bases matching TRBD2. CDR1 and CDR2 (germline): SNHLY, FYNNEI. The CDR3 covers 14 residues. The V and J ends lost 6 bases and 5 bases, in that order; junction bases with no gene match: 8. This CDR3 is CASRRLGGGDEQYF. As DNA, the CDR3 is TGTGCCAGCAGAAGGTTGGGCGGGGGGGACGAGCAGTACTTC.

The CDR3 loop reads CASNRVSGNTIYF. The CDR3 nucleotides read TGTGCCAGCAACAGGGTGTCAGGAAACACCATATATTTT. The chain joins TRBV2 to TRBJ1-3, with a tentative D call TRBD1 (6 bases). The CDR3 spans 13 residues. From germline, CDR1 is SNHLY and CDR2 FYNNEI. The V gene lost 7 bases and the J gene lost 4 bases, with 11 bases spanning the gap.

In its sample, this clone was seen once. The chain links TRBV12-5 to TRBJ2-4; 7 nucleotides line up with TRBD2. V was pared by 5 bases and J by 7 bases, with 5 bases of the junction left unmatched. The CDR3 is made up of 13 amino acids. Germline V gene data show CDR1 as LGHNT and CDR2 as FRNRAP. The CDR3 spells CASGQTSHNIQYF. CDR3 sequence (DNA): TGTGCTAGTGGTCAGACTAGCCATAACATTCAGTACTTC.

The DNA of the CDR3 is TGTGCCAGCTCACCGGCGGGACGTGGAGGATTGGCTGGGGCCAACGTCCTGACTTTC. It codes for CASSPAGRGGLAGANVLTF. This chain connects TRBV18 to TRBJ2-6; D perhaps matches TRBD2 (6 bases). This CDR3 spans 19 amino acids. Germline assignment: CDR1 KGHSH and CDR2 LQKENI. Between the trimmed V and J ends, which lost 3 bases and 2 bases, there was a span of 20 bases.

This clone was seen only once. The gene calls are TRBV6-6 and TRBJ1-4; 7 positions match TRBD1. Germline CDR1 MNHNY, CDR2 SVGAGI (reference sequence). With 5 bases clipped from V and 8 bases from J, the junction kept 20 bases outside the gene matches. The CDR3 totals 18 residues. The CDR3 loop reads CASSPGRALTGLEEKLFF. The CDR3 DNA reads TGTGCCAGCAGTCCTGGGCGAGCCCTGACAGGGTTGGAGGAAAAACTGTTTTTT.

This chain links TRBV18 with TRBJ1-1; the match to TRBD1 covers 12 bases. With V trimmed by 2 bases and J by 4 bases, 8 bases remained unmatched. The CDR3 is 17 residues long. CDR1 KGHSH and CDR2 LQKENI come from the germline V gene. In DNA form, the CDR3 reads TGTGCCAGCTCACCAGGGGGACAGGGGGCATGGACCACTGAAGCTTTCTTT. Protein product: CASSPGGQGAWTTEAFF.

This chain uses TRBV7-9 with TRBJ1-2; the D is unclear. Trimming cost V 5 bases and J 8 bases, with 9 bases left between them. The CDR3 contains 11 residues. The germline V gene has CDR1 SEHNR and CDR2 FQNEAQ (reference sequence). CDR3 nucleotide sequence: TGTGCCAGCAGCCCCGCAGTGGGCTACACCTTC. Translating gives CASSPAVGYTF.

This clone was detected once. The chain recombines TRBV27 with TRBJ2-7; perhaps TRBD2 as D (7 bases). The CDR3 consists of 15 residues. V was clipped by 3 bases and J by 4 bases, with 16 bases between them. Germline V gene lookup returns CDR1 MNHEY and CDR2 SMNVEV (reference sequence). CDR3 in amino acids: CASSFEGGLKYEQYF. The CDR3 DNA reads TGTGCCAGCAGTTTTGAGGGGGGGCTGAAGTACGAGCAGTACTTC.

The chain joins TRBV4-2 to TRBJ2-2; perhaps TRBD1 as D (5 bases). Germline CDR1 reads LGHNA; CDR2 reads YNFKEQ. The ends were cut back, 0 bases at V and 4 bases at J, with 12 bases in the middle. The CDR3 length is 16 residues. This CDR3 reads CASSQDTARGTGELFF. The CDR3 nucleotides read TGTGCCAGCAGCCAAGATACAGCTAGGGGCACCGGGGAGCTGTTTTTT.

The CDR3, as DNA: TGCAGCGTGGCCCAGTGGGGCCTCAGGAACACTGAAGCTTTCTTT. Translating it yields CSVAQWGLRNTEAFF. The gene calls are TRBV29-1 and TRBJ1-1; a possible D gene is TRBD1 (5 bases). The CDR3 extends over 15 amino acids. Germline CDR1 is SQVTM and CDR2 is ANQGSEA. Trimming took off 6 bases at V and 1 base at J, with 18 bases between the two ends.

The chain employs TRBV6-5 and TRBJ2-1; tentative D call: TRBD1 (6 bases). The CDR3 has 15 residues. Germline assignment: CDR1 MNHEY and CDR2 SVGAGI. Between the trimmed V and J ends, which lost 2 bases and 7 bases, there was a span of 15 bases. CDR3 sequence: CASSYIRGGRNEQFF. CDR3 sequence (DNA): TGTGCCAGCAGTTACATCAGGGGTGGTAGAAATGAGCAGTTCTTC.